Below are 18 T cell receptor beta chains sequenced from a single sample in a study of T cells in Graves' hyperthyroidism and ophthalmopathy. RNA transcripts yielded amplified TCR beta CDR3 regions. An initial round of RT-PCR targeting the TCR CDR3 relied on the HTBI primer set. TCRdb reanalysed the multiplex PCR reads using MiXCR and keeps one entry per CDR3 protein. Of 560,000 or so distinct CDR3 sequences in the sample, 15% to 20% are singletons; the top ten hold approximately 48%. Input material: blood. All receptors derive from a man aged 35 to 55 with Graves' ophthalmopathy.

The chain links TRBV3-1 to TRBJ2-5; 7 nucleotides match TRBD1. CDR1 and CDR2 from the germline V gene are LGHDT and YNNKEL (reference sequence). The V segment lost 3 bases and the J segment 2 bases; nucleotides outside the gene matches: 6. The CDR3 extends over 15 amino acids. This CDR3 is CASSQRDSLQETQYF. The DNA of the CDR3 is TGTGCCAGCAGCCAGAGGGACAGCCTTCAAGAGACCCAGTACTTC.

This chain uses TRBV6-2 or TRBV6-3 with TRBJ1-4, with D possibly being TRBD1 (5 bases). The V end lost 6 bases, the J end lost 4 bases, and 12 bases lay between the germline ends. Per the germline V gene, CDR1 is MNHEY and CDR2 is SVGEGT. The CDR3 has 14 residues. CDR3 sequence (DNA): TGTGCCAGCAGGCCCGGGACCTATAATGAAAAACTGTTTTTT. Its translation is CASRPGTYNEKLFF.

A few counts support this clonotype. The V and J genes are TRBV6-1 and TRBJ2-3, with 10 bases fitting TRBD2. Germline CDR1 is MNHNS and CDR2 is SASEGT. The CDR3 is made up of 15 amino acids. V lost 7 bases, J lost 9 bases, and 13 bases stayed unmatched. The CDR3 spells CASTLSAGGPYTQYF. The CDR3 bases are TGTGCCAGCACCCTGTCAGCGGGAGGGCCCTACACGCAGTATTTT.

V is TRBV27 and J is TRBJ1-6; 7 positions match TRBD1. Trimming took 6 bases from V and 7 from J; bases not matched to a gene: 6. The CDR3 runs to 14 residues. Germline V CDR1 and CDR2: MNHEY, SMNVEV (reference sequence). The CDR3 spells CASRATGVNSPLHF. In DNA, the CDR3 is TGTGCCAGCAGAGCTACAGGGGTGAATTCACCCCTCCACTTT.

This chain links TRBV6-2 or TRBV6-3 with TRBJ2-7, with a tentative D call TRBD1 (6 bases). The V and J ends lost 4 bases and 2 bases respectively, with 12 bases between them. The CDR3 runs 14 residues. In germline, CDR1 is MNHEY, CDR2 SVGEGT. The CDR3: CASSFRDTTYEQYF. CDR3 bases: TGTGCCAGCAGTTTCCGGGACACGACCTACGAGCAGTACTTC.

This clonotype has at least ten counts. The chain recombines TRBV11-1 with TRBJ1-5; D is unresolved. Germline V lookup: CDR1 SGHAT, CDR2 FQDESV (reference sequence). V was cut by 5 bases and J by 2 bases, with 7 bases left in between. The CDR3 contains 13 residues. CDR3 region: CASSPEGNQPQHF. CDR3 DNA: TGTGCCAGCAGCCCCGAAGGCAATCAGCCCCAGCATTTT.

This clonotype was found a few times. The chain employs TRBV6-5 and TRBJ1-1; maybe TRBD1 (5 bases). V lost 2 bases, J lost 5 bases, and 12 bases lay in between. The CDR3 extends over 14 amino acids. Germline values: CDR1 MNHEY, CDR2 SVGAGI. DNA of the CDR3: TGTGCCAGCAGTTACGGGCAGGAGGGGACTGAAGCTTTCTTT. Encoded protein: CASSYGQEGTEAFF.

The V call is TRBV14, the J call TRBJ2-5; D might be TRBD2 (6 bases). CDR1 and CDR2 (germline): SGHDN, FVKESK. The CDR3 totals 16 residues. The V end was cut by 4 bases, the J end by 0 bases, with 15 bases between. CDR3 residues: CASSRHLSGYQETQYF. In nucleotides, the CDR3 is TGTGCCAGCAGCCGCCACTTAAGCGGGTACCAAGAGACCCAGTACTTC. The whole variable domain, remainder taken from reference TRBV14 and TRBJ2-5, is EAGVTQFPSHSVIEKGQTVTLRCDPISGHDNLYWYRRVMGKEIKFLLHFVKESKQDESGMPNNRFLAERTGGTYSTLKVQPAELEDSGVYFCASSRHLSGYQETQYFGPGTRLLVL.

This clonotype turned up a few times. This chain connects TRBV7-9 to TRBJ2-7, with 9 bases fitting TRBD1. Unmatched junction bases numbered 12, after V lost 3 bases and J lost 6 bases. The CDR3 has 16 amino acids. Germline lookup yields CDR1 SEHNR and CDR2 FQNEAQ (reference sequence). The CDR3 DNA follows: TGTGCCAGCAGCTTTTCAAAACAGGGGGCGTCGGGCGAGCAGTACTTC. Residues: CASSFSKQGASGEQYF.

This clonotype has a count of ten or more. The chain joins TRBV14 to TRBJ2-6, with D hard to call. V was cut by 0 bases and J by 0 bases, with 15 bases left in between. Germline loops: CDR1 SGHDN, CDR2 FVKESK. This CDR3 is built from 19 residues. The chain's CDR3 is CASSQEIGSDRSGANVLTF. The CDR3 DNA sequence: TGTGCCAGCAGCCAAGAGATCGGTTCCGATCGCTCTGGGGCCAACGTCCTGACTTTC.

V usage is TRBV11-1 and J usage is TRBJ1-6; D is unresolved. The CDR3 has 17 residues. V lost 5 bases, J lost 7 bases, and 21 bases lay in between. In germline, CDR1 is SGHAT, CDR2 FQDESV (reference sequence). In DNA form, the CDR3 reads TGTGCCAGCAGCCAAGATAGCCCCCTACGGAGCAATTCACCCCTCCACTTT. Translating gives CASSQDSPLRSNSPLHF.

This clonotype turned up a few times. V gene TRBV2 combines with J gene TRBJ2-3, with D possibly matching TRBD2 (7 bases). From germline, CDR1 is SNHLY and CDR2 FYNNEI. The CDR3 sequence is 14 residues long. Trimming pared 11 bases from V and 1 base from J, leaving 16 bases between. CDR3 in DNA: TGTGCCTTCTGGGGGGGGCCACGCACAGATACGCAGTATTTT. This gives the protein CAFWGGPRTDTQYF.

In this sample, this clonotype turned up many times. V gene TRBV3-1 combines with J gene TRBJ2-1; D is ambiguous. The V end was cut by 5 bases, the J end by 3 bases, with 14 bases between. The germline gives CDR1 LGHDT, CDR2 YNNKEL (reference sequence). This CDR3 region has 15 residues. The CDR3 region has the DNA TGTGCCAGCAGCTCTCGTAGGGTAAACTACAATGAGCAGTTCTTC. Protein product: CASSSRRVNYNEQFF.

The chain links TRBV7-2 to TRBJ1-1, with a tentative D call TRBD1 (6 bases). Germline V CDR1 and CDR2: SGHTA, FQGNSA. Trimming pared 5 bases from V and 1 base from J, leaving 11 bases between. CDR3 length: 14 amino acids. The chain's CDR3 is CASSQSTGNTEAFF. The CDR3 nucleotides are TGTGCCAGCAGCCAATCGACAGGGAACACTGAAGCTTTCTTT.

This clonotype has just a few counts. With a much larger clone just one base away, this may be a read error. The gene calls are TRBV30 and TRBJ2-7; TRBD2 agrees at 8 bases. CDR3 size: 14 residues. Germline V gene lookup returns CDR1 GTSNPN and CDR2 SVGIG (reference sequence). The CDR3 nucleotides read TGTACCTGGAACGGGGGGGCACAAATCTACGAGCAGTACTTC. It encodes CTWNGGAQIYEQYF. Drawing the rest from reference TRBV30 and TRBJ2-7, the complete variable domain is SQTIHQWPATLVQPVGSPLSLECTVEGTSNPNLYWYRQAAGRGLQLLFYSVGIGQISSEVPQNLSASRPQDRQFILSSKKLLLSDSGFYLCTWNGGAQIYEQYFGPGTRLTVT.

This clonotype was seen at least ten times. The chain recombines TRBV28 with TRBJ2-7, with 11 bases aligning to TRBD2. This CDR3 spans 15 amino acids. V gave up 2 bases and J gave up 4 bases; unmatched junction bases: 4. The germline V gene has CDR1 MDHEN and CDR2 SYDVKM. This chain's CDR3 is CASSLPGTSGYEQYF. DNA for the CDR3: TGTGCCAGCAGTTTACCCGGGACTAGCGGATACGAGCAGTACTTC.

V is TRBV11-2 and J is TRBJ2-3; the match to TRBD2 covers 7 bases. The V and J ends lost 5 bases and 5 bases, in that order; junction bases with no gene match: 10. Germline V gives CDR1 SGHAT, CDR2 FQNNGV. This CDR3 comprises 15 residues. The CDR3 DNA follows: TGTGCCAGCAGCGAAGAGGCTAGCGGCTTAGATACGCAGTATTTT. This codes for CASSEEASGLDTQYF.

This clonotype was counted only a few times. CDR3 amino acids: CASSPGEPGWSPQHF. CDR3 in DNA: TGTGCCAGCTCACCAGGCGAACCGGGGTGGAGCCCCCAGCATTTT. The chain has TRBV18 and TRBJ1-5; the D is unclear. The CDR3 contains 15 residues. Germline lookup yields CDR1 KGHSH and CDR2 LQKENI. The V end was cut by 2 bases, the J end by 10 bases, with 18 bases between.